One and the same sample provided the 27 T cell receptor beta chains below, sequenced in a study of blood T cell repertoires in COVID-19. This table comes from immunoSEQ multiplex PCR, and its TCRdb copy is limited to in-frame clones, with some not included. The sample lists more than 150,000 clones, approximately 94% seen once, with around 0.8% in the top ten. The sequencing input was peripheral blood. Every receptor here comes from a man aged 30 to 39 with COVID-19, enrolled during active disease.

V gene TRBV28 combines with J gene TRBJ1-2; D gene ambiguous. The V gene lost 3 bases and the J gene lost 3 bases, with 2 bases spanning the gap. Looked up from germline, CDR1 is MDHEN and CDR2 is SYDVKM. CDR3 length: 11 residues. The CDR3 here is CASSFDYGYTF. CDR3 DNA sequence: TGTGCCAGCAGTTTCGACTATGGCTACACCTTC.

CDR3 sequence: CASSQDTRGGGFNYGYTF. The CDR3 DNA follows: TGTGCCAGCAGCCAAGATACTAGGGGCGGGGGATTCAACTATGGCTACACCTTC. The chain employs TRBV4-2 and TRBJ1-2; D is possibly TRBD1 (5 bases). Looked up from germline, CDR1 is LGHNA and CDR2 is YNFKEQ. There are 18 residues in the CDR3. The V gene lost 0 bases and the J gene lost 2 bases, with 19 bases spanning the gap.

J is TRBJ2-3 and V is TRBV3-1 (or the pseudogene TRBV3-2); 8 bases agree with TRBD1. The germline CDR1 and CDR2 sequences are LGHDT and YNNKEL (reference sequence). The CDR3 extends over 14 amino acids. V shed 1 base and J 3 bases; nucleotides not matched to a gene: 0. The CDR3 sequence is CASSQGTGTDTQYF. CDR3 nucleotides: TGTGCCAGCAGCCAAGGGACAGGGACAGATACGCAGTATTTT.

The chain recombines TRBV7-2 with TRBJ1-2; D not certain. Trimming pared 5 bases from V and 4 bases from J, leaving 8 bases between. This CDR3 region has 12 residues. Germline CDR1 reads SGHTA; CDR2 reads FQGNSA. The CDR3 is CASSPNRYGYTF. The CDR3 nucleotides read TGTGCCAGCAGCCCTAATCGCTATGGCTACACCTTC.

The CDR3 DNA follows: TGTGCCAGTAGTATAGATACAGGGGGCCGCAATCAGCCCCAGCATTTT. Translation gives CASSIDTGGRNQPQHF. The rearrangement links TRBV19 to TRBJ1-5; TRBD1 matches at 9 bases. With 0 bases clipped from V and 2 bases from J, the junction kept 2 bases outside the gene matches. The CDR3 is 16 amino acids. Germline lookup yields CDR1 LNHDA and CDR2 SQIVND (reference sequence).

This chain connects TRBV18 to TRBJ2-1, with 12 bases identical to TRBD2. Germline V gives CDR1 KGHSH, CDR2 LQKENI. With 5 bases clipped from V and 5 bases from J, the junction kept 4 bases outside the gene matches. The CDR3 is 15 amino acids. The CDR3 DNA reads as TGTGCCAGCTCATCTAGCGGGGGGGCCGACAATGAGCAGTTCTTC. Translated, it gives CASSSSGGADNEQFF. Full variable domain (rest looked up from reference TRBV18 and TRBJ2-1): NAGVMQNPRHLVRRRGQEARLRCSPMKGHSHVYWYRQLPEEGLKFMVYLQKENIIDESGMPKERFSAEFPKEGPSILRIQQVVRGDSAAYFCASSSSGGADNEQFFGPGTRLTVL.

This clone was seen a single time. The chain employs TRBV29-1 and TRBJ2-1, with 8 bases lining up with TRBD2. V shed 6 bases and J 3 bases; nucleotides not matched to a gene: 10. The CDR3 runs 15 residues. Germline CDR1 is SQVTM and CDR2 is ANQGSEA. The CDR3 sequence: CSVRPRREGYNEQFF. The CDR3 DNA reads TGCAGCGTCAGACCTCGCCGGGAGGGCTACAATGAGCAGTTCTTC.

This sequence joins TRBV6-5 and TRBJ2-1; tentatively, D is TRBD2 (6 bases). Trimming shortened V by 6 bases and J by 4 bases, and 13 bases separated the two germline ends. Germline loops: CDR1 MNHEY, CDR2 SVGAGI. CDR3 length equals 14 residues. The CDR3 bases are TGTGCCAGCAGGGAGGGGACGGGGTACAATGAGCAGTTCTTC. It specifies CASREGTGYNEQFF.

The chain recombines TRBV7-9 with TRBJ2-3; the D gene is possibly TRBD2 (5 bases). The CDR3 loop spans 15 amino acids. V was shortened by 1 base and J by 3 bases, with 11 bases between the two germline ends. Per germline, CDR1 SEHNR and CDR2 FQNEAQ (reference sequence). The CDR3 DNA sequence: TGTGCCAGCAGCTTAGAATCGGGGTTGACAGATACGCAGTATTTT. It yields the protein CASSLESGLTDTQYF. Full variable domain (rest looked up from reference TRBV7-9 and TRBJ2-3): DTGVSQNPRHKITKRGQNVTFRCDPISEHNRLYWYRQTLGQGPEFLTYFQNEAQLEKSRLLSDRFSAERPKGSFSTLEIQRTEQGDSAMYLCASSLESGLTDTQYFGPGTRLTVL.

This chain connects TRBV27 to TRBJ2-7; TRBD1 matches at 9 bases. The CDR3 loop spans 14 amino acids. Trimming removed 3 bases from V and 2 bases from J; junction bases left unmatched: 2. Germline V gene data show CDR1 as MNHEY and CDR2 as SMNVEV (reference sequence). The CDR3 loop reads CASSFGTGTYEQYF. CDR3 coding DNA: TGTGCCAGCAGTTTCGGGACAGGGACCTACGAGCAGTACTTC.

The chain combines TRBV9 with TRBJ1-5, with 10 bases aligning to TRBD1. Germline V gene lookup returns CDR1 SGDLS and CDR2 YYNGEE. Losses at the gene ends were 4 bases for V and 2 bases for J; bases not matched to a gene: 3. The CDR3 is 15 amino acids. The CDR3 protein is CASSRQGAGNQPQHF. The CDR3 nucleotides read TGTGCCAGCAGCCGACAGGGGGCAGGCAATCAGCCCCAGCATTTT. Complete variable domain (other parts from reference TRBV9 and TRBJ1-5): DSGVTQTPKHLITATGQRVTLRCSPRSGDLSVYWYQQSLDQGLQFLIQYYNGEERAKGNILERFSAQQFPDLHSELNLSSLELGDSALYFCASSRQGAGNQPQHFGDGTRLSIL.

The rearrangement joins TRBV18 to TRBJ1-2, with D tentatively TRBD1 (5 bases). CDR3 length: 14 amino acids. V was shortened by 4 bases and J by 8 bases, with 17 bases between the two germline ends. Germline V lookup: CDR1 KGHSH, CDR2 LQKENI. The CDR3 DNA reads TGTGCCAGCTCACAACAACAGGACCTTTTCGGCTACACCTTC. Translated, it gives CASSQQQDLFGYTF.

This chain uses TRBV28 with TRBJ2-3, with D possibly matching TRBD2 (6 bases). The germline V gene has CDR1 MDHEN and CDR2 SYDVKM. V shed 7 bases and J shed 5 bases, with 19 bases lying between them. This CDR3 spans 15 amino acids. CDR3 loop: CASNVPGLTGDTQYF. The DNA for the CDR3 is TGTGCCAGCAATGTCCCGGGACTCACGGGAGATACGCAGTATTTT.

This chain uses TRBV6-5 with TRBJ1-4; 7 nucleotides line up with TRBD1. The CDR3 has 14 residues. The trim removed 5 bases at V and 8 bases at J, leaving 8 bases unmatched. Germline-derived CDR1 and CDR2 are MNHEY and SVGAGI. For the CDR3, the DNA is TGTGCCAGCAGTCGACAGGGACTTGAGGAAAAACTGTTTTTT. This translates into CASSRQGLEEKLFF.

The chain combines TRBV3-1 (or the pseudogene TRBV3-2) with TRBJ2-5, with TRBD2 identical over 8 bases. Germline assignment: CDR1 LGHDT and CDR2 YNNKEL (reference sequence). Trimming cost V 3 bases and J 0 bases; bases outside gene matches: 6. The CDR3 is made up of 16 amino acids. The CDR3 here is CASSHGAGAHQETQYF. The CDR3 nucleotides read TGTGCCAGCAGCCACGGAGCGGGGGCCCACCAAGAGACCCAGTACTTC.

The CDR3, as DNA: TGTGCCAGCAGTCTACGACATAATAGCGGGGGGGCACAAGAGACCCAGTACTTC. Translation gives CASSLRHNSGGAQETQYF. The chain couples TRBV6-6 to TRBJ2-5, with TRBD2 matching 11 bases. Germline V gives CDR1 MNHNY, CDR2 SVGAGI (reference sequence). Trimming cost V 5 bases and J 2 bases; bases outside gene matches: 13. The CDR3 is made up of 18 amino acids.

The rearrangement uses TRBV5-6 and TRBJ2-7, with TRBD1 matching 7 bases. The germline CDR1 and CDR2 sequences are SGHDT and YYEEEE. The CDR3 is made up of 13 amino acids. V was pared by 0 bases and J by 6 bases, with 3 bases of the junction left unmatched. The CDR3 is CASSLGRGSEQYF. The CDR3 nucleotides are TGTGCCAGCAGCTTGGGCAGGGGGAGCGAGCAGTACTTC. Full variable domain (rest looked up from reference TRBV5-6 and TRBJ2-7): DAGVTQSPTHLIKTRGQQVTLRCSPKSGHDTVSWYQQALGQGPQFIFQYYEEEERQRGNFPDRFSGHQFPNYSSELNVNALLLGDSALYLCASSLGRGSEQYFGPGTRLTVT.

The J gene is TRBJ1-5, the V gene TRBV10-1, with D possibly matching TRBD1 (5 bases). V shed 6 bases and J shed 7 bases, with 19 bases lying between them. The CDR3 is 15 residues long. Germline V gene sequence: CDR1 WNHNN, CDR2 SYGVQD (reference sequence). In nucleotides, the CDR3 is TGCGCCAGCAGCGGGGAATGCAGGGCGGGACAGCCCCAGCATTTT. Translating gives CASSGECRAGQPQHF.

The count of this clone is one. This chain uses TRBV18 with TRBJ1-5, with a possible D match to TRBD1 (5 bases). The germline V gene has CDR1 KGHSH and CDR2 LQKENI. Trimming stripped 4 bases from V and 7 bases from J, with 17 bases between. This CDR3 spans 15 amino acids. The CDR3 DNA reads as TGTGCCAGCTCACATTCGGGGGGAAGGGGACAGCCCCAGCATTTT. Residues: CASSHSGGRGQPQHF.

This clone was seen just once. The chain joins TRBV18 to TRBJ1-4; TRBD1 aligns across 9 bases. Germline CDR1 and CDR2: KGHSH and LQKENI. The CDR3 is 16 amino acids. The ends lost 3 bases at V and 8 bases at J; junction bases unmatched: 10. The CDR3 region has the DNA TGTGCCAGCTCACCGCCAACAGGGGGCGTAGAAGAAAAACTGTTTTTT. Translating it yields CASSPPTGGVEEKLFF. The variable domain in full, with the rest retrieved from reference TRBV18 and TRBJ1-4, is NAGVMQNPRHLVRRRGQEARLRCSPMKGHSHVYWYRQLPEEGLKFMVYLQKENIIDESGMPKERFSAEFPKEGPSILRIQQVVRGDSAAYFCASSPPTGGVEEKLFFGSGTQLSVL.

Note on this clone: Additional DNA sequences in this sample encode the identical CDR3. J is TRBJ2-7 and V is TRBV18, with D unclear. Deletions cut 2 bases from V and 0 bases from J, with 5 bases between. This CDR3 has 13 residues. CDR1 is KGHSH and CDR2 is LQKENI in the germline V gene. The CDR3 here is CASSPGSSYEQYF. The CDR3 DNA reads TGTGCCAGCTCACCAGGCAGCTCCTACGAGCAGTACTTC.

J is TRBJ2-5 and V is TRBV7-9; unclear D gene. Germline CDR1 is SEHNR and CDR2 is FQNEAQ (reference sequence). The CDR3 is 11 amino acids. The V end was cut by 8 bases, the J end by 5 bases, with 9 bases between. CDR3 sequence reads: CASQPRETQYF. In DNA form, the CDR3 reads TGTGCCAGCCAACCACGGGAGACCCAGTACTTC.

The chain has TRBV7-3 and TRBJ2-1; 7 bases are a match to TRBD2. CDR1 and CDR2 from the germline V gene are SGHTA and FQGTGA. The CDR3 has 17 amino acids. Trimming cost V 6 bases and J 0 bases; bases outside gene matches: 11. The CDR3 DNA reads TGTGCCAGCAGTACCGGGGGAGGGAACGGCTCCTACAATGAGCAGTTCTTC. Protein sequence: CASSTGGGNGSYNEQFF. The full variable domain, in which reference TRBV7-3 and TRBJ2-1 provide the parts outside the CDR3, is GAGVSQTPSNKVTEKGKYVELRCDPISGHTALYWYRQSLGQGPEFLIYFQGTGAADDSGLPNDRFFAVRPEGSVSTLKIQRTERGDSAVYLCASSTGGGNGSYNEQFFGPGTRLTVL.

A remark on this clone: Sequence at one end of the junction differs from germline and may be a read error. This chain connects TRBV13 to TRBJ1-1; 8 bases line up with TRBD1. The CDR3 covers 16 residues. Germline assignment: CDR1 PRHDT and CDR2 FYEKMQ (reference sequence). CDR3 sequence (DNA): TGTGCCAGCAGCCTAGGGACAGGCCTCATGAACACTGAAGCTTTCTTT. It specifies CASSLGTGLMNTEAFF. Filled out from reference TRBV13 and TRBJ1-1, the complete variable domain reads AAGVIQSPRHLIKEKRETATLKCYPIPRHDTVYWYQQGPGQDPQFLISFYEKMQSDKGSIPDRFSAQQFSDYHSELNMSSLELGDSALYFCASSLGTGLMNTEAFFGQGTRLTVV.

CDR3 in amino acids: CASSSSFQGSEQYF. CDR3 nucleotides: TGTGCCAGCAGTTCCTCGTTTCAGGGCTCCGAGCAGTACTTC. V gene TRBV6-5 combines with J gene TRBJ2-7; TRBD1 might be the D (5 bases). V was pared by 4 bases and J by 6 bases, with 16 bases between. This CDR3 comprises 14 residues. Germline CDR1 and CDR2: MNHEY and SVGAGI.

The chain uses TRBV5-1 and TRBJ1-2; no clear D. Germline V gives CDR1 SGHRS, CDR2 YFSETQ. CDR3 size: 14 residues. V was trimmed by 2 bases and J by 4 bases, leaving 12 bases between them. The CDR3 nucleotides read TGCGCCAGCAGCTTCGCCAATATGGCCTATGGCTACACCTTC. This translates into CASSFANMAYGYTF.

This sequence joins TRBV19 and TRBJ2-7; 8 nucleotides align to TRBD1. Germline V lookup: CDR1 LNHDA, CDR2 SQIVND (reference sequence). The CDR3 runs 14 residues. V lost 5 bases, J lost 6 bases, and 9 bases stayed unmatched. This chain's CDR3 is CASSPRTGPGEQYF. The CDR3 DNA reads TGTGCCAGTAGTCCTAGGACAGGGCCGGGCGAGCAGTACTTC.